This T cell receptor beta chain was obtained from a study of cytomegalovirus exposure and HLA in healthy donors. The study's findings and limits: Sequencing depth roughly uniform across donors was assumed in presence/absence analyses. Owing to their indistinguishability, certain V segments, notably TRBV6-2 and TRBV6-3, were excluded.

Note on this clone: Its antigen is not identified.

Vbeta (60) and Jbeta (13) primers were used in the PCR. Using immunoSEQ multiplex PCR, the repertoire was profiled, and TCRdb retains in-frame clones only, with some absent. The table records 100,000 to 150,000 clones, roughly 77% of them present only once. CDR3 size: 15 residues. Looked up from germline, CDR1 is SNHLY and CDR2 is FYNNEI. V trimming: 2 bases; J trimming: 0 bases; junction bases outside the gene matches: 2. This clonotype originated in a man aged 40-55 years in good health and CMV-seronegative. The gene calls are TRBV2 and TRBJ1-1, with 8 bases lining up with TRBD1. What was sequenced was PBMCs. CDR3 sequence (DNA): TGTGCCAGCAGTGAAAGGACAGGGATGAACACTGAAGCTTTCTTT. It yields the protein CASSERTGMNTEAFF.